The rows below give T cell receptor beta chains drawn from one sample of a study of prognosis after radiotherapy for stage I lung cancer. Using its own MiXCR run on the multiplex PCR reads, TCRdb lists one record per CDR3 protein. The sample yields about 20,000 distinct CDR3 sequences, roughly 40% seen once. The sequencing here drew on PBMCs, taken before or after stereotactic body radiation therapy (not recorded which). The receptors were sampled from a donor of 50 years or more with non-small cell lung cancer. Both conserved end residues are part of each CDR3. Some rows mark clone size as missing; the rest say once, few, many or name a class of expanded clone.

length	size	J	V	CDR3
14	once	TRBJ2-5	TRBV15	CATSRGQGGETQYF
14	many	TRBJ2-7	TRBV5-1	CASSWTGEGYEQYF
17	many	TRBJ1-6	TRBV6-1	CASSHSPGQLDNSPLHF
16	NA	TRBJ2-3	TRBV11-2	CASSRRDIAGTDTQYF
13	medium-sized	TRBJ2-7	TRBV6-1	CASSGPPNYEQYF
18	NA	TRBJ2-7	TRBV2	CASSESRFGTVLEDEQYF
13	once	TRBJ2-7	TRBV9	CASSLGLAYEQYF
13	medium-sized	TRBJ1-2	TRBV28	CASNDRVGYGYTF
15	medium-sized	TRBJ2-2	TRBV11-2	CASSLEASWTGELFF
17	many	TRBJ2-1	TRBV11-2	CASSPDPWQAGYNEQFF
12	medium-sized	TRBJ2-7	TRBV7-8	CASSLASGMQYF
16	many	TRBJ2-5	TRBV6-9	CASSYSFAGTVETQYF
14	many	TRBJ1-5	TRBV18	CASSPFDGNQPQHF
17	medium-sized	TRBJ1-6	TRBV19	CASSKGQGQAYNSPLHF
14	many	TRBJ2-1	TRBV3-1	CASSSGTSNNEQFF
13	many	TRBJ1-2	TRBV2	CASSDSGLHGYTF
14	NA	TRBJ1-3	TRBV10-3	CAISDRTAGDTIYF
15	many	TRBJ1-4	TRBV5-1	CASSGTGTGGEKLFF
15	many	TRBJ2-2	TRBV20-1	CSARSYLANTGELFF
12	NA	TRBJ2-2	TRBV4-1	CASSQGMSELFF
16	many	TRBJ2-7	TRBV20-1	CSARVGSGGLAYEQYF
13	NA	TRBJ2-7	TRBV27	CASSLRGTGEQYF
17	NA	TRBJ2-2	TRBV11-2	CASSPTRDRGVTGELFF
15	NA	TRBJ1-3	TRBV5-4	CASSFRAGSGNTIYF
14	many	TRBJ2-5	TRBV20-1	CSAPLTSAQETQYF
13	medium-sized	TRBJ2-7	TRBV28	CASSFVGSYEQYF
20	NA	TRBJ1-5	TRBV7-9	CASSLVLARQGSYSNQPQHF
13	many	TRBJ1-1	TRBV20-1	CSASQAGTGEAFF